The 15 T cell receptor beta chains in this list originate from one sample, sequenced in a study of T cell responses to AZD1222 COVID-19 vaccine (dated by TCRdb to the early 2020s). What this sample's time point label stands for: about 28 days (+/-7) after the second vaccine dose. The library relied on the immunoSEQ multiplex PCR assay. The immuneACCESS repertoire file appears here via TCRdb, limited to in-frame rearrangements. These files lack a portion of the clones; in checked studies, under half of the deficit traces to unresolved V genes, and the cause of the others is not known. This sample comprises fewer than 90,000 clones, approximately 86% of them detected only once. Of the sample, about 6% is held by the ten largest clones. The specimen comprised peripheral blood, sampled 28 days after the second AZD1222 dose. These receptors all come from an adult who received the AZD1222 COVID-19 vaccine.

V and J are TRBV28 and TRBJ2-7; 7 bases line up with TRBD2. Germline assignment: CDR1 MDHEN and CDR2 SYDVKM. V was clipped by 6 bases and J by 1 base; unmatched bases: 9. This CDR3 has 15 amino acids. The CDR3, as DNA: TGTGCCAGCAGAGGAGCGGGGAAATCTTCCTACGAGCAGTACTTC. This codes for CASRGAGKSSYEQYF.

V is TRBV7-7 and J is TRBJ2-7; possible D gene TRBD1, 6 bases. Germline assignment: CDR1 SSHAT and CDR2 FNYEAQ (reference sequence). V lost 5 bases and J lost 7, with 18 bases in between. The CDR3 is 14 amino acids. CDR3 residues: CASSPTTGSGEQYF. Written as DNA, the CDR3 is TGTGCCAGCAGCCCCACTACAGGGTCTGGGGAGCAGTACTTC.

The CDR3 sequence: CASSDGSGADTQYF. The CDR3 nucleotides read TGTGCTTCCTCCGACGGGAGTGGGGCAGATACGCAGTATTTT. V usage is TRBV10-3 and J usage is TRBJ2-3; tentative D call: TRBD2 (6 bases). The CDR3 extends over 14 amino acids. Germline CDR1 is ENHRY and CDR2 is SYGVKD.

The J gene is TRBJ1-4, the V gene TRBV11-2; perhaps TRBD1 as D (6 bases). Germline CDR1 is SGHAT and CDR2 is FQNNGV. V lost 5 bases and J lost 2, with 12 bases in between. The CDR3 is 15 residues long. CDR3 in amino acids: CASSRYRATNEKLFF. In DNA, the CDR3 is TGTGCCAGCAGCCGCTACAGGGCGACTAATGAAAAACTGTTTTTT.

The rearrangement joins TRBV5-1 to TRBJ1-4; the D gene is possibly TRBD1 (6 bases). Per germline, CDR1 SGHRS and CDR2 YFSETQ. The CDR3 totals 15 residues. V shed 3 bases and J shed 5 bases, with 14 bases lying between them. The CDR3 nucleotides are TGCGCCAGCAGCTCGCCGGGGGCGGGGAATGAAAAACTGTTTTTT. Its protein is CASSSPGAGNEKLFF.

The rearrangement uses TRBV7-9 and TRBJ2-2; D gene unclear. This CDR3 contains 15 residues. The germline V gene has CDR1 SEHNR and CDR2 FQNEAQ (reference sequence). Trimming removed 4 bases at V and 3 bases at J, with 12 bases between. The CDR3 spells CASSSPELYTGELFF. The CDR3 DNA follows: TGTGCCAGCAGCTCCCCAGAGTTGTACACCGGGGAGCTGTTTTTT.

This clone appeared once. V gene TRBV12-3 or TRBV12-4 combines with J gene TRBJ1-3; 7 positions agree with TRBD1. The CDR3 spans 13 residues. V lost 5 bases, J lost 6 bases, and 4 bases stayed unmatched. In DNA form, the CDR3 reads TGTGCCAGCAGTGCCGACAGGGTAAACACCATATATTTT. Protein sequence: CASSADRVNTIYF.

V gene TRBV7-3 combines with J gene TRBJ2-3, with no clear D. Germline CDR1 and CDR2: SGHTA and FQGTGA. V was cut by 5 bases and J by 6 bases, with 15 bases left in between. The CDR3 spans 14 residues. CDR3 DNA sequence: TGTGCCAGCAGCCCGAGTGTAGCCCCGGATACGCAGTATTTT. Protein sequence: CASSPSVAPDTQYF.

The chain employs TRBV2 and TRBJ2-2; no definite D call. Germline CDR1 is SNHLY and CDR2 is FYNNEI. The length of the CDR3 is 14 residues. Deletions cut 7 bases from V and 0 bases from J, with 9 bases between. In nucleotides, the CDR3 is TGTGCCAGCAAGTGGGAATCGAACACCGGGGAGCTGTTTTTT. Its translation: CASKWESNTGELFF.

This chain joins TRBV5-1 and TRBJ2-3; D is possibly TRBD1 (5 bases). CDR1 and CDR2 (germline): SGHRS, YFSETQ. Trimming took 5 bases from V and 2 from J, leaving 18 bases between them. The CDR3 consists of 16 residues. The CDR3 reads CASSPSSQGYTDTQYF. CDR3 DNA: TGCGCCAGCAGTCCTTCAAGCCAGGGCTACACAGATACGCAGTATTTT.

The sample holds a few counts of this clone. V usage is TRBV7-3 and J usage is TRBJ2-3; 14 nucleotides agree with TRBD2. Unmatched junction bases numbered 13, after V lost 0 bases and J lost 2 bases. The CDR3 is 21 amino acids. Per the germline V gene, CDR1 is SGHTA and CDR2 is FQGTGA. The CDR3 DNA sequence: TGTGCCAGCAGCTTAACGGGGACTAGCGGGAGTGGAGGGTCATACACAGATACGCAGTATTTT. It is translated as CASSLTGTSGSGGSYTDTQYF.

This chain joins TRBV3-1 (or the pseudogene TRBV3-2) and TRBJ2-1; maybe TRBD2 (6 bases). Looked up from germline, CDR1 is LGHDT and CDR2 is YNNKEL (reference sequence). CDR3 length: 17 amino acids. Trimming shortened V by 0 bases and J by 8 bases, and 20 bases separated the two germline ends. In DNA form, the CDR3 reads TGTGCCAGCAGCCAAGACCGCATGCGGGAATCAAGGGATGAGCAGTTCTTC. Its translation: CASSQDRMRESRDEQFF.

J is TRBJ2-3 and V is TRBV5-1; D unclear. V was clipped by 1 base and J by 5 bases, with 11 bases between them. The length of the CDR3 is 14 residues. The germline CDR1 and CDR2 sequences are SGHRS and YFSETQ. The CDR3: CASSLPSDGDTQYF. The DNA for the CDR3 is TGCGCCAGCAGCTTGCCCTCAGACGGAGATACGCAGTATTTT.

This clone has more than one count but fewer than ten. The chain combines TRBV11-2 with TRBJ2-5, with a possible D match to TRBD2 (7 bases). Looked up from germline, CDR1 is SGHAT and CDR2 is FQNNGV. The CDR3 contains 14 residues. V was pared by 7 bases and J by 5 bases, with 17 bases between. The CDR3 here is CASTPREGGETQYF. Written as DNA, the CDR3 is TGTGCCAGCACCCCCCGTGAGGGGGGGGAGACCCAGTACTTC.

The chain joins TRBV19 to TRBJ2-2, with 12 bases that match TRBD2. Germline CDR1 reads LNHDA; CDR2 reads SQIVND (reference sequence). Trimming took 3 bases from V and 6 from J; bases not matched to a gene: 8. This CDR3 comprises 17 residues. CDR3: CASSIATSGSMAGELFF. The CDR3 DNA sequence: TGTGCCAGTAGTATCGCGACTAGCGGGAGTATGGCCGGGGAGCTGTTTTTT.